This entry lists 26 T cell receptor beta chains sequenced from one sample in a study of cytomegalovirus exposure and HLA in healthy donors. Use of 60 Vbeta and 13 Jbeta primers characterized the PCR. The method was immunoSEQ multiplex PCR; TCRdb's version includes in-frame clones alone and lacks a portion of them. Here the sample spans some 96,000 clones, 50% to 80% being singletons. The sample was PBMCs. The receptors stem from a man aged 55 to 69 in good health and CMV-seronegative.

The CDR3 DNA is TGCGCCAGCAGCAGGAGACAGGGGCCAAACACTGAAGCTTTCTTT. Its protein is CASSRRQGPNTEAFF. The rearrangement uses TRBV5-1 and TRBJ1-1; 8 bases map to TRBD1. The CDR3 consists of 15 residues. V gave up 4 bases and J gave up 2 bases; unmatched junction bases: 7. The germline V gene has CDR1 SGHRS and CDR2 YFSETQ.

The chain has TRBV7-2 and TRBJ2-7; tentative D call: TRBD1 (5 bases). The length of the CDR3 is 15 residues. Germline-derived CDR1 and CDR2 are SGHTA and FQGNSA. Trimming pared 6 bases from V and 6 bases from J, leaving 21 bases between. In nucleotides, the CDR3 is TGTGCCAGCAGACACCAGACAGCCTGGGATGGCGAGCAGTACTTC. This gives the protein CASRHQTAWDGEQYF. The variable domain in full, with the rest retrieved from reference TRBV7-2 and TRBJ2-7, is GAGVSQSPSNKVTEKGKDVELRCDPISGHTALYWYRQSLGQGLEFLIYFQGNSAPDKSGLPSDRFSAERTGGSVSTLTIQRTQQEDSAVYLCASRHQTAWDGEQYFGPGTRLTVT.

The chain links TRBV7-3 to TRBJ2-1; 8 bases align to TRBD1. Trimming took 5 bases from V and 10 from J; bases not matched to a gene: 13. Germline V gene data show CDR1 as SGHTA and CDR2 as FQGTGA. There are 15 residues in the CDR3. The CDR3 region is CASSPPGQVVGEQFF. DNA of the CDR3: TGTGCCAGCAGCCCCCCGGGACAGGTCGTTGGGGAGCAGTTCTTC.

This chain uses TRBV11-3 with TRBJ1-1; 9 bases match TRBD1. The CDR3 contains 16 residues. Germline loops: CDR1 SGHNT, CDR2 YENEEA. The ends lost 2 bases at V and 5 bases at J; junction bases unmatched: 9. CDR3 in DNA: TGTGCCAGCAGCTTATACAGGGGGCGAGGTCTGACTGAAGCTTTCTTT. It is translated as CASSLYRGRGLTEAFF. The full variable domain, its missing parts supplied by reference TRBV11-3 and TRBJ1-1, is EAGVVQSPRYKIIEKKQPVAFWCNPISGHNTLYWYLQNLGQGPELLIRYENEEAVDDSQLPKDRFSAERLKGVDSTLKIQPAELGDSAVYLCASSLYRGRGLTEAFFGQGTRLTVV.

This chain joins TRBV6-1 and TRBJ2-7; 7 bases fit TRBD2. V dropped 1 base and J dropped 4; count of bases not matched to a gene: 10. CDR1 is MNHNS and CDR2 is SASEGT in the germline V gene. This CDR3 has 16 residues. This CDR3 reads CASSEGRSSGLYEQYF. The CDR3 nucleotides read TGTGCCAGCAGTGAAGGGCGGTCTAGCGGTTTATACGAGCAGTACTTC.

In this sample, this clone turned up a few times. The chain links TRBV27 to TRBJ2-1, with TRBD2 as a possible D gene (5 bases). In germline, CDR1 is MNHEY, CDR2 SMNVEV (reference sequence). This CDR3 comprises 14 residues. The V gene lost 6 bases and the J gene lost 6 bases, with 15 bases spanning the gap. Here the CDR3 reads CASSGTLVSNEQFF. The CDR3 bases are TGTGCCAGCAGCGGCACACTAGTTAGCAATGAGCAGTTCTTC.

This clone appeared a single time. This chain uses TRBV2 with TRBJ1-5; D call uncertain. Germline V gives CDR1 SNHLY, CDR2 FYNNEI. The CDR3 sequence is 13 residues long. V dropped 4 bases and J dropped 6 bases, with 10 bases sitting between them. The CDR3 bases are TGTGCCAGCAGTGCGGCGGGTGGTCAGCCCCAGCATTTT. Translated, it gives CASSAAGGQPQHF.

The rearrangement links TRBV6-1 to TRBJ1-5, with a tentative D call TRBD1 (6 bases). There are 13 residues in the CDR3. Trimming took 6 bases from V and 5 from J, leaving 11 bases between them. Germline CDR1 is MNHNS and CDR2 is SASEGT. The DNA of the CDR3 is TGTGCCAGCAGGGACAGCAGCTATCAGCCCCAGCATTTT. It is translated as CASRDSSYQPQHF.

V usage is TRBV28 and J usage is TRBJ1-5; D gene uncertain. Trimming left V 4 bases short and J 9 bases short, with 10 bases between. This CDR3 has 12 residues. Germline CDR1 and CDR2: MDHEN and SYDVKM. This CDR3 is CASSYPSWPQHF. Here the CDR3 DNA reads TGTGCCAGCAGTTACCCCAGTTGGCCCCAGCATTTT.

This rearrangement joins TRBV6-6 to TRBJ2-1; 12 nucleotides agree with TRBD2. In germline, CDR1 is MNHNY, CDR2 SVGAGI (reference sequence). This CDR3 is 16 amino acids long. With V trimmed by 4 bases and J by 6 bases, 7 bases remained unmatched. CDR3 bases: TGTGCCAGCAGTTCCATCCTAGCGGGAGGGCCCAATGAGCAGTTCTTC. This encodes CASSSILAGGPNEQFF.

The chain uses TRBV10-3 and TRBJ1-6; D remains ambiguous. Germline V lookup: CDR1 ENHRY, CDR2 SYGVKD. Trimming pared 6 bases from V and 7 bases from J, leaving 13 bases between. The length of the CDR3 is 14 residues. CDR3 DNA: TGTGCCATCAGCCAGCAGTGGGCGAATTCACCCCTCCACTTT. Translating gives CAISQQWANSPLHF.

This clone occurred once. The chain recombines TRBV5-1 with TRBJ1-2; 9 nucleotides agree with TRBD1. There are 12 residues in the CDR3. Germline CDR1 is SGHRS and CDR2 is YFSETQ. With 0 bases clipped from V and 11 bases from J, the junction kept 2 bases outside the gene matches. The CDR3 is CASSLAGQGYTF. CDR3 nucleotide sequence: TGCGCCAGCAGCTTGGCCGGACAGGGGTACACCTTC.

The V call is TRBV6-1, the J call TRBJ2-5; maybe TRBD2 (5 bases). From germline, CDR1 is MNHNS and CDR2 SASEGT. The ends were cut back, 2 bases at V and 1 base at J, with 11 bases in the middle. This CDR3 is 15 amino acids long. CDR3 residues: CASSERGRSQETQYF. The CDR3 nucleotides read TGTGCCAGCAGTGAACGAGGGCGGAGCCAAGAGACCCAGTACTTC.

The V gene is TRBV10-2, the J gene TRBJ1-3; tentatively, D is TRBD1 (6 bases). From germline, CDR1 is WSHSY and CDR2 SAAADI. CDR3 length equals 16 residues. The V gene lost 2 bases and the J gene lost 3 bases, with 14 bases spanning the gap. Here the CDR3 DNA reads TGCGCCAGCAGTGAGGCGTCGGCAGGGGTTGGAAACACCATATATTTT. Translation: CASSEASAGVGNTIYF.

The V gene is TRBV2, the J gene TRBJ1-2; TRBD1 is a possible D gene (6 bases). Trimming stripped 7 bases from V and 3 bases from J, with 18 bases between. The CDR3 covers 15 residues. Germline V gene lookup returns CDR1 SNHLY and CDR2 FYNNEI. CDR3 protein: CASIIGTRQDYGYTF. CDR3 bases: TGTGCCAGCATTATTGGGACACGGCAAGACTATGGCTACACCTTC.

V gene TRBV10-3 combines with J gene TRBJ1-2; tentative D call: TRBD1 (6 bases). The V end lost 3 bases, the J end lost 4 bases, and 18 bases lay between the germline ends. This CDR3 comprises 16 residues. Germline values: CDR1 ENHRY, CDR2 SYGVKD. CDR3 DNA: TGTGCCATCAGTGACCAAACGGGGGGGCAGGGCTATGGCTACACCTTC. It translates to CAISDQTGGQGYGYTF.

This chain links TRBV6-5 with TRBJ1-1; weak D call: TRBD1 (5 bases). The CDR3 has 15 amino acids. Germline V gene data show CDR1 as MNHEY and CDR2 as SVGAGI. V was cut by 2 bases and J by 2 bases, with 12 bases left in between. As DNA, the CDR3 is TGTGCCAGCAGTTACCTAGAGACAGCTAACACTGAAGCTTTCTTT. Protein product: CASSYLETANTEAFF.

The genes are TRBV10-3 and TRBJ2-1; maybe TRBD1 (6 bases). V was shortened by 4 bases and J by 3 bases, with 19 bases between the two germline ends. The CDR3 spans 17 residues. CDR1 and CDR2 (germline): ENHRY, SYGVKD. CDR3 sequence (DNA): TGTGCCATCAGTGTTCCCCGGGACACCATCAACTACAATGAGCAGTTCTTC. Translation: CAISVPRDTINYNEQFF.

Written as DNA, the CDR3 is TGTGCCAGCACCCGGGGGGGGCCCACAGATACGCAGTATTTT. Protein product: CASTRGGPTDTQYF. V usage is TRBV28 and J usage is TRBJ2-3; 8 bases fit TRBD2. This CDR3 has 14 residues. Germline lookup yields CDR1 MDHEN and CDR2 SYDVKM. Trimming at V came to 7 bases and at J to 2 bases, leaving 5 bases not matched to a gene.

This rearrangement joins TRBV30 to TRBJ2-7; D is perhaps TRBD2 (5 bases). V was clipped by 1 base and J by 6 bases, with 13 bases between them. The CDR3 consists of 13 residues. Germline V gives CDR1 GTSNPN, CDR2 SVGIG (reference sequence). DNA of the CDR3: TGTGCCTGGAGTGCAGATCTAGCTGCCGAGCAGTACTTC. Its protein product is CAWSADLAAEQYF. The full variable domain, its missing parts supplied by reference TRBV30 and TRBJ2-7, is SQTIHQWPATLVQPVGSPLSLECTVEGTSNPNLYWYRQAAGRGLQLLFYSVGIGQISSEVPQNLSASRPQDRQFILSSKKLLLSDSGFYLCAWSADLAAEQYFGPGTRLTVT.

This clone has a handful of counts. The chain is built from TRBV27 and TRBJ1-5; D might be TRBD1 (5 bases). There are 15 residues in the CDR3. Trimming shortened V by 2 bases and J by 2 bases, and 10 bases separated the two germline ends. CDR1 is MNHEY, CDR2 SMNVEV, per germline (reference sequence). The CDR3 sequence: CASSLAQGGNQPQHF. For the CDR3, the DNA is TGTGCCAGCAGTTTAGCCCAAGGGGGCAATCAGCCCCAGCATTTT.

The CDR3 is CASSFGQLISNQPQHF. Here the CDR3 DNA reads TGTGCCAGCAGCTTCGGACAGTTGATAAGCAATCAGCCCCAGCATTTT. The chain couples TRBV7-8 to TRBJ1-5; maybe TRBD1 (6 bases). CDR1 is SGHVS, CDR2 FQNEAQ, per germline. V shed 3 bases and J shed 1 base, with 13 bases lying between them. This CDR3 comprises 16 residues. Full variable domain (remainder filled in from reference TRBV7-8 and TRBJ1-5): GAGVSQSPRYKVAKRGQDVALRCDPISGHVSLFWYQQALGQGPEFLTYFQNEAQLDKSGLPSDRFFAERPEGSVSTLKIQRTQQEDSAVYLCASSFGQLISNQPQHFGDGTRLSIL.

This clone was seen a handful of times. The V call is TRBV5-1, the J call TRBJ2-5; perhaps TRBD1 as D (6 bases). CDR3 size: 13 residues. Germline lookup yields CDR1 SGHRS and CDR2 YFSETQ. The ends were cut back, 4 bases at V and 5 bases at J, with 12 bases in the middle. The CDR3 DNA follows: TGCGCCAGCAGCGGGGGCGTGGCGGAGACCCAGTACTTC. Encoded protein: CASSGGVAETQYF.

The chain has TRBV7-6 and TRBJ1-2; D ambiguous. V was trimmed by 5 bases and J by 3 bases, leaving 10 bases between them. Germline CDR1 reads SGHVS; CDR2 reads FNYEAQ. This CDR3 region has 13 residues. CDR3 in DNA: TGTGCCAGCAGCCCGGAGGACGACTATGGCTACACCTTC. Encoded protein: CASSPEDDYGYTF.

The CDR3 DNA reads TGTGCCAGCAGCCAGGGGGCTTTGGCTGAAGCTTTCTTT. Protein sequence: CASSQGALAEAFF. The rearrangement joins TRBV7-3 to TRBJ1-1, with 8 bases that match TRBD1. Looked up from germline, CDR1 is SGHTA and CDR2 is FQGTGA. The CDR3 totals 13 residues. V was clipped by 5 bases and J by 6 bases; unmatched bases: 5.

For the CDR3, the DNA is TGCGCCAGCAACCGGGACAGGGGTTCCTACGAGCAGTACTTC. Translated, it gives CASNRDRGSYEQYF. The V call is TRBV5-1, the J call TRBJ2-7; TRBD1 agrees at 10 bases. This CDR3 has 14 amino acids. Losses at the gene ends were 6 bases for V and 1 base for J; bases not matched to a gene: 4. Germline V gene data show CDR1 as SGHRS and CDR2 as YFSETQ.